This T cell receptor beta chain derives from a study of long-term antiretroviral therapy in people with HIV. Version v3.0 of the immunoSEQ assay was performed at survey level. Sequencing was designed to cover 40,000-50,000 T-cell genomes in each sample. The data were produced by immunoSEQ multiplex PCR, yet TCRdb's version contains in-frame clones alone and is incomplete. The sample lists approximately 12,000 clones, around 89% seen once, with around 21% in the top ten. From germline, CDR1 is SGHTA and CDR2 FQGNSA. The CDR3 has 17 amino acids. V lost 4 bases, J lost 4 bases, and 7 bases stayed unmatched. Participants who had HIV were, without exception, treated in the United States. Each specimen consisted of about 1-11 million cryopreserved PBMC prior to extraction of DNA.

The source is a woman in her forties with HIV. The sequencing here drew on unsorted PBMCs, taken 0.2 years before starting antiretroviral therapy. V and J are TRBV7-2 and TRBJ2-5, with 15 bases fitting TRBD2. This chain's CDR3 is CASSSGLAGGRGETQYF. The CDR3 DNA follows: TGTGCCAGCAGCTCGGGACTAGCGGGGGGCCGAGGAGAGACCCAGTACTTC.